These 20 T cell receptor beta chains were sequenced from one sample in a study of TIL therapy for anti-PD-1-resistant metastatic lung cancer. Regarding time point: pre-treatment sample, taken before nivolumab and TIL therapy. The immunoSEQ assay was v3. Sequencing used immunoSEQ multiplex PCR; TCRdb keeps in-frame clones, though not all of them. Of around 21,000 clones in the sample, about three quarters were seen once. This specimen consisted of blood, obtained at baseline. The source of these receptors is a person between 30 and 80 years old with non-small cell lung cancer.

The chain links TRBV2 to TRBJ2-7; a possible D gene is TRBD1 (6 bases). V was pared by 8 bases and J by 2 bases, with 16 bases between. The CDR3 loop spans 14 amino acids. Germline lookup yields CDR1 SNHLY and CDR2 FYNNEI. CDR3 protein: CASAWGQGPYEQYF. Written as DNA, the CDR3 is TGTGCCAGCGCTTGGGGGCAGGGGCCCTACGAGCAGTACTTC.

The J gene is TRBJ1-2, the V gene TRBV18; D call uncertain. The CDR3 is 13 amino acids. The germline V gene encodes CDR1 KGHSH and CDR2 LQKENI. Trimming cost V 1 base and J 8 bases, with 11 bases left between them. CDR3 loop: CASSPRAGEGYTF. CDR3 nucleotides: TGTGCCAGCTCACCACGAGCAGGTGAAGGCTACACCTTC.

J is TRBJ2-2 and V is TRBV6-4; D gene uncertain. Germline-derived CDR1 and CDR2 are MRHNA and SNTAGT. This CDR3 has 16 residues. Trimming took 4 bases from V and 7 from J, leaving 19 bases between them. The CDR3 is CASSVMGTDAIGELFF. CDR3 bases: TGTGCCAGCAGTGTGATGGGAACTGATGCCATCGGGGAGCTGTTTTTT.

As concerns this clone: The CDR3 end shows no conserved phenylalanine or tryptophan, and so a read error is likely. No DNA is shown, since the ends of the CDR3 on it are uncertain; the CDR3 is the one TCRdb lists. The gene calls are TRBV10-2 and TRBJ2-7; the table's D gene call, TRBD1, was not cross checked with the DNA. CDR1 and CDR2 (germline): WSHSY, SAAADI. The CDR3 is 13 amino acids long, termini counted. The CDR3 loop is CASSESLGVSVSI.

The rearrangement links TRBV5-1 to TRBJ2-1; D gene ambiguous. This CDR3 comprises 16 residues. Trimming shortened V by 0 bases and J by 0 bases, and 10 bases separated the two germline ends. Per germline, CDR1 SGHRS and CDR2 YFSETQ. This chain's CDR3 is CASSLGSSSSYNEQFF. The CDR3 nucleotides read TGCGCCAGCAGCTTGGGTAGCTCTAGCTCCTACAATGAGCAGTTCTTC. The whole variable domain, filled in from reference TRBV5-1 and TRBJ2-1, reads KAGVTQTPRYLIKTRGQQVTLSCSPISGHRSVSWYQQTPGQGLQFLFEYFSETQRNKGNFPGRFSGRQFSNSRSEMNVSTLELGDSALYLCASSLGSSSSYNEQFFGPGTRLTVL.

J is TRBJ1-2 and V is TRBV30; a weak D match, TRBD1 (5 bases). Trimming removed 2 bases from V and 7 bases from J, with 8 bases in between. CDR3 length: 11 amino acids. Germline assignment: CDR1 GTSNPN and CDR2 SVGIG (reference sequence). CDR3 region: CAWSWGGGYTF. The CDR3 nucleotides read TGTGCCTGGAGTTGGGGGGGTGGCTACACCTTC. Complete variable domain (other parts from reference TRBV30 and TRBJ1-2): SQTIHQWPATLVQPVGSPLSLECTVEGTSNPNLYWYRQAAGRGLQLLFYSVGIGQISSEVPQNLSASRPQDRQFILSSKKLLLSDSGFYLCAWSWGGGYTFGSGTRLTVV.

The chain employs TRBV5-5 and TRBJ2-3; D not certain. The CDR3 loop spans 13 amino acids. Germline V gives CDR1 SGHKS, CDR2 YYEKEE (reference sequence). With 4 bases removed from V and 4 bases from J, the gap between germline ends came to 10 bases. CDR3 protein: CASSPDWADTQYF. In DNA form, the CDR3 reads TGTGCCAGCAGCCCCGACTGGGCAGATACGCAGTATTTT.

The chain joins TRBV2 to TRBJ2-3; D is possibly TRBD2 (6 bases). Trimming pared 8 bases from V and 4 bases from J, leaving 16 bases between. The CDR3 extends over 14 amino acids. The germline V gene encodes CDR1 SNHLY and CDR2 FYNNEI. The CDR3 reads CASGEDRWADTQYF. The DNA for the CDR3 is TGTGCCAGCGGGGAGGACCGGTGGGCAGATACGCAGTATTTT.

This sequence joins TRBV6-1 and TRBJ2-3; D gene unclear. V was trimmed by 1 base and J by 9 bases, leaving 5 bases between them. CDR1 MNHNS and CDR2 SASEGT come from the germline V gene. CDR3 length: 11 residues. Here the CDR3 reads CASSEEWTQYF. DNA of the CDR3: TGTGCCAGCAGTGAAGAGTGGACGCAGTATTTT.

This clone was seen only a few times. V is TRBV10-1 and J is TRBJ1-1, with 7 nucleotides matching TRBD1. The J segment lost 3 bases and the V segment lost 4 bases, leaving 5 bases of the junction unmatched. The CDR3 is 14 residues long. Germline loops: CDR1 WNHNN, CDR2 SYGVQD (reference sequence). Here the CDR3 reads CASSAGQDDTEAFF. CDR3 coding DNA: TGCGCCAGCAGTGCTGGACAGGACGACACTGAAGCTTTCTTT.

The chain joins TRBV6-1 to TRBJ1-6; a possible D gene is TRBD1 (6 bases). CDR1 MNHNS and CDR2 SASEGT come from the germline V gene. The CDR3 has 17 amino acids. Trimming took 3 bases from V and 4 from J, leaving 16 bases between them. CDR3 protein: CASSDRDTRGYNSPLHF. The CDR3 region has the DNA TGTGCCAGCAGTGATCGGGACACGCGGGGATATAATTCACCCCTCCACTTT.

The chain couples TRBV11-1 to TRBJ2-1, with D perhaps TRBD2 (6 bases). Germline V gene lookup returns CDR1 SGHAT and CDR2 FQDESV (reference sequence). Trimming removed 4 bases from V and 0 bases from J, with 7 bases in between. The CDR3 runs 14 residues. CDR3 coding DNA: TGTGCCAGCAGCTCCGGGAGCTCCTACAATGAGCAGTTCTTC. Its protein is CASSSGSSYNEQFF.

V and J are TRBV7-9 and TRBJ2-6, with no clear D. Deletions cut 2 bases from V and 1 base from J, with 9 bases between. CDR1 is SEHNR, CDR2 FQNEAQ, per germline (reference sequence). The CDR3 loop spans 16 amino acids. In DNA form, the CDR3 reads TGTGCCAGCAGCTTACCGCCGCTTTCTGGGGCCAACGTCCTGACTTTC. Its translation: CASSLPPLSGANVLTF.

V and J are TRBV24-1 and TRBJ1-2; no clear D. Per germline, CDR1 KGHDR and CDR2 SFDVKD. The CDR3 sequence is 14 residues long. V lost 3 bases to trimming and J lost 6 bases, with 13 bases between them. The CDR3 coding sequence is TGTGCCACCAGTGATCCTTCCAGGAACGATGGCTACACCTTC. This sequence encodes CATSDPSRNDGYTF.

The CDR3 region is CASSPSMESFRETQYF. CDR3 in DNA: TGTGCCAGCTCACCATCGATGGAGTCTTTCCGGGAGACCCAGTACTTC. The V and J genes are TRBV18 and TRBJ2-5; D is undetermined. V was cut by 2 bases and J by 5 bases, with 18 bases left in between. Germline CDR1 and CDR2: KGHSH and LQKENI. The CDR3 extends over 16 amino acids.

This clone was seen a single time. This chain joins TRBV9 and TRBJ2-2; tentatively, D is TRBD2 (6 bases). CDR3 length: 17 residues. Germline CDR1 and CDR2: SGDLS and YYNGEE. Trimming removed 4 bases at V and 4 bases at J, with 20 bases between. The CDR3 DNA follows: TGTGCCAGCAGCCCCCTCCCCCCGGGAGCGATCACCGGGGAGCTGTTTTTT. Protein sequence: CASSPLPPGAITGELFF.

The V call is TRBV20-1, the J call TRBJ1-6, with 9 positions matching TRBD1. Germline CDR1 DFQATT, CDR2 SNEGSKA (reference sequence). The length of the CDR3 is 17 residues. V shed 3 bases and J 12 bases; nucleotides not matched to a gene: 18. The CDR3 spells CSASRDREYTAGGPLHF. DNA for the CDR3: TGCAGTGCTAGTAGGGACAGGGAGTATACGGCCGGGGGACCCCTCCACTTT.

This chain joins TRBV2 and TRBJ1-5, with 8 nucleotides matching TRBD1. J was trimmed by 9 bases and V by 3 bases; bases with no gene match: 7. The CDR3 totals 14 residues. Germline loops: CDR1 SNHLY, CDR2 FYNNEI. CDR3 coding DNA: TGTGCCAGCAGTGAGGACAGGGAAAGCCTGCCCCAGCATTTT. Translated: CASSEDRESLPQHF.

This chain joins TRBV29-1 and TRBJ1-2, with TRBD1 matching over 11 bases. The CDR3 is made up of 12 amino acids. With V trimmed by 6 bases and J by 6 bases, 3 bases remained unmatched. Looked up from germline, CDR1 is SQVTM and CDR2 is ANQGSEA. The CDR3 nucleotides are TGCAGCGTCAGGGACAGGGGGAATGGCTACACCTTC. As protein: CSVRDRGNGYTF.

The chain uses TRBV18 and TRBJ2-3; D may be TRBD2 (6 bases). Germline loops: CDR1 KGHSH, CDR2 LQKENI. The CDR3 totals 15 residues. V lost 4 bases, J lost 5 bases, and 16 bases lay in between. CDR3 region: CASSRGLSGVDTQYF. The CDR3 DNA reads TGTGCCAGCTCACGGGGACTTTCCGGGGTAGATACGCAGTATTTT. The full variable domain, completed using reference TRBV18 and TRBJ2-3, is NAGVMQNPRHLVRRRGQEARLRCSPMKGHSHVYWYRQLPEEGLKFMVYLQKENIIDESGMPKERFSAEFPKEGPSILRIQQVVRGDSAAYFCASSRGLSGVDTQYFGPGTRLTVL.